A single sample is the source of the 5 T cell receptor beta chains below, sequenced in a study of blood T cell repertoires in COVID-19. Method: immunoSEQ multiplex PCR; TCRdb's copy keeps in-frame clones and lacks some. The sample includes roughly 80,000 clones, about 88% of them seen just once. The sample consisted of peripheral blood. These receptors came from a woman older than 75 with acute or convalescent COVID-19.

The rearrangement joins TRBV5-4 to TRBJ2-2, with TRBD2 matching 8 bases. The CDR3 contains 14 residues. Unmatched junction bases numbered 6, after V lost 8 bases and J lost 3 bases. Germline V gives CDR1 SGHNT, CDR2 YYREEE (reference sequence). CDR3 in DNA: TGTGCCAGTCAGACTAGCGCTTACACCGGGGAGCTGTTTTTT. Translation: CASQTSAYTGELFF. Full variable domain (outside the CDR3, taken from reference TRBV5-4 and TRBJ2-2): ETGVTQSPTHLIKTRGQQVTLRCSSQSGHNTVSWYQQALGQGPQFIFQYYREEENGRGNFPPRFSGLQFPNYSSELNVNALELDDSALYLCASQTSAYTGELFFGEGSRLTVL.

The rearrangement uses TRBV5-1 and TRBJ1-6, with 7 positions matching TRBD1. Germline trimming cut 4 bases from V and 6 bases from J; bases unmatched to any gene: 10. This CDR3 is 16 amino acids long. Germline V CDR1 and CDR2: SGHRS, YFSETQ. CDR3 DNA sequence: TGCGCCAGCAGCGCCCCAGGGGGAATTGTTAATTCACCCCTCCACTTT. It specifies CASSAPGGIVNSPLHF.

As DNA, the CDR3 is TGTGCCAGCAGCTTAGACCGCGGGACAGGCGTTCATGGCTACACCTTC. Protein sequence: CASSLDRGTGVHGYTF. V is TRBV7-6 and J is TRBJ1-2; 8 bases fit TRBD1. The CDR3 spans 16 residues. Looked up from germline, CDR1 is SGHVS and CDR2 is FNYEAQ. The trim removed 1 base at V and 6 bases at J, leaving 10 bases unmatched.

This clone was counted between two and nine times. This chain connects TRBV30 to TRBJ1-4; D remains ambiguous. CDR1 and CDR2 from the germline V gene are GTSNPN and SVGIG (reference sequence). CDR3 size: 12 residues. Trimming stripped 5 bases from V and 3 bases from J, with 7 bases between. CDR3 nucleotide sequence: TGTGCCTGGCGGGGATCTAATGAAAAACTGTTTTTT. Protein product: CAWRGSNEKLFF.

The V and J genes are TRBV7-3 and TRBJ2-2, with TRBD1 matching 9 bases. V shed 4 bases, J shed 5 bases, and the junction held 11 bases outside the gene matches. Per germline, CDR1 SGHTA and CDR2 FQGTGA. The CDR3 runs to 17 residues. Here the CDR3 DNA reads TGTGCCAGCAGCTCCTACCTGGACAGGGGTAGAACCGGGGAGCTGTTTTTT. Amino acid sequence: CASSSYLDRGRTGELFF. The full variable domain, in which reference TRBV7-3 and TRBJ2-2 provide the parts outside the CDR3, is GAGVSQTPSNKVTEKGKYVELRCDPISGHTALYWYRQSLGQGPEFLIYFQGTGAADDSGLPNDRFFAVRPEGSVSTLKIQRTERGDSAVYLCASSSYLDRGRTGELFFGEGSRLTVL.